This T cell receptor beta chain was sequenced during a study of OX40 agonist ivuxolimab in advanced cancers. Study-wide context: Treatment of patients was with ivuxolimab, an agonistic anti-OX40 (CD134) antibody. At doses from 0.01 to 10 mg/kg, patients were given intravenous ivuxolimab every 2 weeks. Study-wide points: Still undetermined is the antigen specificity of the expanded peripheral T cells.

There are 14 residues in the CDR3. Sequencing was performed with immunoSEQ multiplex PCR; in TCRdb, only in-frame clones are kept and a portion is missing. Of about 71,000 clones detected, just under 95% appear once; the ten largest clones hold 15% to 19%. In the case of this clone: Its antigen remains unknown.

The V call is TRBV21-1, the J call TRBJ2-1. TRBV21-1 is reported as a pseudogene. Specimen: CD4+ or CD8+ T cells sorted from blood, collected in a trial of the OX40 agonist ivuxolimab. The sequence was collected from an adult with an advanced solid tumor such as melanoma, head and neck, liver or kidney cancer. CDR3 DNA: TGTGCCAGCAGCGGCGGGACAAGATACAATGAGCAGTTCTTC. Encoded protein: CASSGGTRYNEQFF.